The rows below give T cell receptor beta chains drawn from one sample of a study of vaccination and CD4 T cells after COVID-19. No antigens are known for them. TCRdb reanalysed the PCR reads using MiXCR and keeps one entry per CDR3 protein. The table lists about 10,000 distinct CDR3 sequences, less than 75% of them singletons. Sequenced sample: CD4+ T cells from blood, cultured in vitro. Receptors were obtained from a human donor who had recovered from COVID-19. Each CDR3 is given with its conserved first and last residue. D genes are given only for firm matches. Where a row states a size, it is once, few, many or the class of an expanded clone; other rows omit it.

V: TRBV6-1; D: NA; J: TRBJ2-3; size: once; DNA: TGTGCCAGCAGTCCTCGAGATACGCAGTATTTT; CDR3: CASSPRDTQYF
V: TRBV12-3/TRBV12-4; D: NA; J: TRBJ1-5; size: NA; DNA: TGTGCCAGCAGTTTGTATAGCAATCAGCCCCAGCATTTT; CDR3: CASSLYSNQPQHF
V: TRBV20-1; D: NA; J: TRBJ2-3; size: NA; DNA: TGCAGTGCTAGCGGGATGGGTCCAGATACGCAGTATTTT; CDR3: CSASGMGPDTQYF
V: TRBV11-3; D: TRBD2; J: TRBJ2-1; size: NA; DNA: TGTGCCAGCAGCTTATTAGCTAGCGGGAGGTGGAATGAGCAGTTCTTC; CDR3: CASSLLASGRWNEQFF
V: TRBV10-2; D: TRBD2; J: TRBJ2-5; size: NA; DNA: TGCGCCAGCAGGGGACTAGCGGGAGGGCCAACAGAGGGCCAAGAGACCCAGTACTTC; CDR3: CASRGLAGGPTEGQETQYF
V: TRBV5-1; D: NA; J: TRBJ1-2; size: NA; DNA: TGCGCCAGCAGCTTGATGGCCGCAAGCTATGGCTACACCTTC; CDR3: CASSLMAASYGYTF
V: TRBV6-5; D: NA; J: TRBJ1-2; size: NA; DNA: TGTGCCAGCAGTTACGCCGCGGGAAGAGAAGCTAACTATGGCTACACCTTC; CDR3: CASSYAAGREANYGYTF
V: TRBV20-1; D: NA; J: TRBJ1-1; size: NA; DNA: TGCAGTGCTACAGACAGAAGAAGAGGCCGTAGCACTGAAGCTTTCTTT; CDR3: CSATDRRRGRSTEAFF
V: TRBV20-1; D: NA; J: TRBJ1-3; size: few; DNA: TGCAGTGCTAGCGGGAGGGTAGCCTCTGGAAACACCATATATTTT; CDR3: CSASGRVASGNTIYF
V: TRBV5-4; D: TRBD2; J: TRBJ2-2; size: NA; DNA: TGTGCCAGCAGCCGGGATCTTCGGGGGGGTTCCGGGGAGCTGTTTTTT; CDR3: CASSRDLRGGSGELFF
V: TRBV21-1; D: NA; J: TRBJ2-5; size: NA; DNA: TGTGCCAGCAGGACGACAGGGGGCCCAGAGACCCAGTACTTC; CDR3: CASRTTGGPETQYF
V: TRBV20-1; D: NA; J: TRBJ1-1; size: few; DNA: TGCAGTGCTAGAGATTTTGGCAGGGGAGGAACTGAAGCTTTCTTT; CDR3: CSARDFGRGGTEAFF
V: TRBV20-1; D: TRBD2; J: TRBJ2-3; size: NA; DNA: TGCAGTGCTAGGCAACTAGCGGGGGACTCTAGCACAGATACGCAGTATTTT; CDR3: CSARQLAGDSSTDTQYF
V: TRBV7-9; D: NA; J: TRBJ1-5; size: NA; DNA: TGTGCCAGCAGCTCCGACGGGCTTAGCAATCAGCCCCAGCATTTT; CDR3: CASSSDGLSNQPQHF
V: TRBV7-2; D: NA; J: TRBJ1-5; size: NA; DNA: TGTGCCAGCAGCCCGGACAGTCTTCGCAATCAGCCCCAGCATTTT; CDR3: CASSPDSLRNQPQHF
V: TRBV20-1; D: NA; J: TRBJ2-5; size: NA; DNA: TGCAGTGCTAACCCTGTAGGACACTCCGAGACCCAGTACTTC; CDR3: CSANPVGHSETQYF
V: TRBV20-1; D: TRBD1; J: TRBJ2-2; size: NA; DNA: TGCAGTGCTAGACTTAACAGGGGGACTGGGGAGCTGTTTTTT; CDR3: CSARLNRGTGELFF
V: TRBV7-3; D: NA; J: TRBJ2-1; size: NA; DNA: TGTGCCAGCAGCTTCGTTGCAGGGCCAAATGAAGAGCAGTTCTTC; CDR3: CASSFVAGPNEEQFF
V: TRBV6-1; D: NA; J: TRBJ1-6; size: NA; DNA: TGTGCCAGCACCCCCCGAGGGGACTATAATTCACCCCTCCACTTT; CDR3: CASTPRGDYNSPLHF
V: TRBV5-1; D: NA; J: TRBJ1-2; size: NA; DNA: TGCGCCAGCAGCTTGCTACGGGGGACGGAAAATGGCTACACCTTC; CDR3: CASSLLRGTENGYTF
V: TRBV15; D: NA; J: TRBJ1-2; size: NA; DNA: TGTGCCACCAGCAGAGATTTGGAGGGACGCGGATTGGGCTACACCTTC; CDR3: CATSRDLEGRGLGYTF
V: TRBV7-2; D: TRBD1; J: TRBJ1-1; size: few; DNA: TGTGCCAGCAGCCCGAAGACAGGGACTGAAGCTTTCTTT; CDR3: CASSPKTGTEAFF
V: TRBV7-9; D: NA; J: TRBJ2-3; size: NA; DNA: TGTGCCAGCAGCCTCCAGGGGATCCGCACAGATACGCAGTATTTT; CDR3: CASSLQGIRTDTQYF
V: TRBV7-9; D: NA; J: TRBJ1-2; size: NA; DNA: TGTGCCAGCAGCTTGCGAGAGGTCGGTAACTATGGCTACACCTTC; CDR3: CASSLREVGNYGYTF
V: TRBV20-1; D: NA; J: TRBJ2-5; size: NA; DNA: TGCAGTGCTAGAGACTACAGAACTAGCAGGGGTCTGGAGACCCAGTACTTC; CDR3: CSARDYRTSRGLETQYF
V: TRBV2; D: TRBD1; J: TRBJ1-1; size: NA; DNA: TGTGCCATCCTTGGACAGGGGGTGGACACTGAAGCTTTCTTT; CDR3: CAILGQGVDTEAFF
V: TRBV2; D: NA; J: TRBJ1-5; size: NA; DNA: TGTGCCAGCAGTACACGGTCTCGATCCTGGGAGCCCCAGCATTTT; CDR3: CASSTRSRSWEPQHF
V: TRBV5-4; D: NA; J: TRBJ1-6; size: few; DNA: TGTGCCAGCAGCTTGTGGCAGGGGACAAATTCACCCCTCCACTTT; CDR3: CASSLWQGTNSPLHF
V: TRBV11-2; D: TRBD1; J: TRBJ2-5; size: once; DNA: TGTGCCAGCAGCAAGGGACAGAAAGAGACCCAGTACTTC; CDR3: CASSKGQKETQYF
V: TRBV20-1; D: TRBD1; J: TRBJ2-3; size: once; DNA: TGCAGTGCTAGGACAGGGAGCACAGATACGCAGTATTTT; CDR3: CSARTGSTDTQYF
V: TRBV2; D: TRBD1; J: TRBJ2-3; size: NA; DNA: TGTGCCAGCGCTACGGACAGGGGGTTTACAGATACGCAGTATTTT; CDR3: CASATDRGFTDTQYF
V: TRBV7-8; D: NA; J: TRBJ1-1; size: few; DNA: TGTGCCAGCAGCTTAGCGGGAGGGGGTGAAGCTTTCTTT; CDR3: CASSLAGGGEAFF
V: TRBV7-2; D: NA; J: TRBJ1-5; size: few; DNA: TGTGCCAGCAGCTATAGTAGCAATCAGCCCCAGCATTTT; CDR3: CASSYSSNQPQHF
V: TRBV30; D: NA; J: TRBJ1-5; size: NA; DNA: TGTGCCTGGAGTGGTGGGCAGGGGATGTATCAGCCCCAGCATTTT; CDR3: CAWSGGQGMYQPQHF
V: TRBV6-1; D: NA; J: TRBJ1-5; size: few; DNA: TGTGCCAGCAGACTAAGGCCCAGGGAGAGCAGCAATCAGCCCCAGCATTTT; CDR3: CASRLRPRESSNQPQHF
V: TRBV6-2/TRBV6-3; D: TRBD1; J: TRBJ2-7; size: once; DNA: TGTGCCAGTAAGACAGGGTCGCTGTACGAGCAGTACTTC; CDR3: CASKTGSLYEQYF
V: TRBV12-3/TRBV12-4; D: NA; J: TRBJ2-3; size: NA; DNA: TGTGCCAGCAGCGGTCCTGCGGGTACGCAGTATTTT; CDR3: CASSGPAGTQYF
V: TRBV20-1; D: NA; J: TRBJ1-6; size: NA; DNA: TGCAGTGCTAGAGATAGAGGGACGAATTCACCCCTCCACTTT; CDR3: CSARDRGTNSPLHF
V: TRBV4-1; D: NA; J: TRBJ1-2; size: NA; DNA: TGCGCCAGCAGCCAATCTCTTGGCCGGGGCTATGGCTACACCTTC; CDR3: CASSQSLGRGYGYTF
V: TRBV7-9; D: NA; J: TRBJ1-1; size: NA; DNA: TGTGCCAGCACTCGGACGGACTTTGAAGCTTTCTTT; CDR3: CASTRTDFEAFF
V: TRBV6-5; D: NA; J: TRBJ2-3; size: NA; DNA: TGTGCCAGCAGTTACTCAAGGGCTATCATAACAGATACGCAGTATTTT; CDR3: CASSYSRAIITDTQYF
V: TRBV6-2/TRBV6-3; D: NA; J: TRBJ1-2; size: NA; DNA: TGTGCCAGCAGTTACCGTGGGTATGGCTACACCTTC; CDR3: CASSYRGYGYTF
V: TRBV7-6; D: NA; J: TRBJ1-1; size: NA; DNA: NA; CDR3: CASSLGRGGYEQYFGPENTEAFF
V: TRBV7-2; D: TRBD2; J: TRBJ2-3; size: NA; DNA: TGTGCCAGCAGCAGGCGGACTAGCGGAAGCACAGATACGCAGTATTTT; CDR3: CASSRRTSGSTDTQYF
V: TRBV25-1; D: NA; J: TRBJ1-5; size: NA; DNA: TGTGCCAGCAGTGCTGGCAGCAGCAATCAGCCCCAGCATTTT; CDR3: CASSAGSSNQPQHF
V: TRBV20-1; D: NA; J: TRBJ1-5; size: NA; DNA: TGCAGTGCTAGAGAGGCAGGGGTTCGGCCCCAGCATTTT; CDR3: CSAREAGVRPQHF